This entry lists 3 T cell receptor beta chains sequenced from one sample in a study of beta chain bispecific antibodies for T cell cancers. Whole-study findings and limits: Normal T cells contributed less of the targeted TRBV signal than the leukemia cells did.

Using its own MiXCR run on the 5' RACE reads, TCRdb lists one record per CDR3 protein. Altogether 7,500 to 10,000 distinct CDR3 sequences are present, less than 2.5% being singletons, with the ten largest covering around 71%. These TCRs are of unknown antigen specificity. Blood mononuclear cells were expanded for 3 days using either OKT3 anti-CD3 antibody or CD3/CD28 beads. The specimen was T cells from a healthy donor cultured with Jurkat leukemia cells, collected from a culture containing an anti-CD19 bispecific antibody. The receptor set was obtained from a human donor in good health. Some clones in this sample may be carry-over from other donors' samples.

Ten or more counts support this clonotype. This chain uses TRBV20-1 with TRBJ1-1; TRBD1 matches at 8 bases. The CDR3 consists of 14 residues. The ends lost 6 bases at V and 6 bases at J; junction bases unmatched: 12. Germline values: CDR1 DFQATT, CDR2 SNEGSKA (reference sequence). The CDR3: CSAADGQGSAEAFF. The CDR3 DNA reads TGCAGTGCAGCAGACGGACAGGGCAGTGCTGAAGCTTTCTTT.

The gene calls are TRBV19 and TRBJ2-1; 8 bases fit TRBD2. The CDR3 is 15 residues long. Trimming at V came to 1 base and at J to 2 bases, leaving 1 base not matched to a gene. The germline V gene has CDR1 LNHDA and CDR2 SQIVND (reference sequence). CDR3 DNA sequence: TGTGCCAGTAGTATAGCACTAGCGGCCTACAATGAGCAGTTCTTC. Amino acids: CASSIALAAYNEQFF. The variable domain in full, completed from reference TRBV19 and TRBJ2-1, reads DGGITQSPKYLFRKEGQNVTLSCEQNLNHDAMYWYRQDPGQGLRLIYYSQIVNDFQKGDIAEGYSVSREKKESFPLTVTSAQKNPTAFYLCASSIALAAYNEQFFGPGTRLTVL.

Many counts were recorded for this clonotype. V is TRBV12-3 or TRBV12-4 and J is TRBJ1-2; a weak D match, TRBD1 (6 bases). The CDR3 loop spans 15 amino acids. V was pared by 6 bases and J by 6 bases, with 20 bases between. The CDR3 nucleotides are TGTGCCAGCAGCTTACAGGGACACCTAAACAATGGCTACACCTTC. This gives the protein CASSLQGHLNNGYTF.